This T cell receptor beta chain was obtained from a study of blood T cell repertoires in COVID-19. V was clipped by 5 bases and J by 2 bases, with 10 bases between them. The length of the CDR3 is 14 residues. Germline V gene sequence: CDR1 SGHTA, CDR2 FQGTGA. The assay was immunoSEQ multiplex PCR, and TCRdb's table has in-frame clones only and misses some. Of almost 400,000 clones in the sample, 70% to 90% were seen once. V usage is TRBV7-3 and J usage is TRBJ2-1, with D maybe TRBD1 (6 bases). The sequencing input was PBMCs or T cells enriched from blood (not recorded which). This clonotype originated in a woman in her twenties or thirties with acute COVID-19. CDR3 nucleotides: TGTGCCAGCAGCGCAGGGGTCCCCTACAATGAGCAGTTCTTC. Translating it yields CASSAGVPYNEQFF.